This T cell receptor beta chain appears in the sequencing data of a study of CD8 T cell repertoires and HIV-1 epitope variants. As for the study in general: Controls were a CMV, EBV and flu peptide pool, Ebola AY9 negative control, and no-peptide well. Tested: three Gag epitope families, Nef HW9 and YT9. General study findings and limits: Of 8 or 9 antigen-specific beta clonotypes, 6 or 7 appeared to cross-react with escape variants.

The V gene lost 1 base and the J gene lost 0 bases, with 12 bases spanning the gap. CDR3 length equals 16 residues. The germline V gene encodes CDR1 LNHDA and CDR2 SQIVND (reference sequence). The assay was immunoSEQ multiplex PCR, and TCRdb's table has in-frame clones only and misses some. The repertoire includes 5,100 or so clones, approximately 61% of them detected once, and around two fifths sits in the top ten. Comments on this clone: Its antigen is unknown.

This TCR derives from a male donor with HIV. The sequencing input was cultured CD8+ T cells derived from PBMCs. The chain joins TRBV19 to TRBJ1-1; tentative D call: TRBD1 (5 bases). CDR3 coding DNA: TGTGCCAGTAGTATAGGAATCCGGGGGTTGAACACTGAAGCTTTCTTT. Protein sequence: CASSIGIRGLNTEAFF.